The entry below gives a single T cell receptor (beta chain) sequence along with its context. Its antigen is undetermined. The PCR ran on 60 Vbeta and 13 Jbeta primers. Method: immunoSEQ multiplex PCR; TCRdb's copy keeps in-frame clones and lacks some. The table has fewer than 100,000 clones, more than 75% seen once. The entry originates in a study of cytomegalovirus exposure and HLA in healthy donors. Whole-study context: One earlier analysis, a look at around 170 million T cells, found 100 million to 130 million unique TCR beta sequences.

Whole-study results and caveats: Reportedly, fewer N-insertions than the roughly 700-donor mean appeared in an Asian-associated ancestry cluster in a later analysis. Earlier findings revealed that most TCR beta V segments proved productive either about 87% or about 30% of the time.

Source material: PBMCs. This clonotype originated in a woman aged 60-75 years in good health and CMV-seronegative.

Here the CDR3 DNA reads TGTGCCAGCAACCGGCAAACAGGGGGGGGTACTGAAGCTTTCTTT. Its protein product is CASNRQTGGGTEAFF. The V gene is TRBV6-1, the J gene TRBJ1-1; 8 nucleotides align to TRBD1. CDR1 is MNHNS, CDR2 SASEGT, per germline. CDR3 size: 15 residues. The junction had 12 bases not matched to a gene; V was cut back by 7 bases and J by 5 bases.